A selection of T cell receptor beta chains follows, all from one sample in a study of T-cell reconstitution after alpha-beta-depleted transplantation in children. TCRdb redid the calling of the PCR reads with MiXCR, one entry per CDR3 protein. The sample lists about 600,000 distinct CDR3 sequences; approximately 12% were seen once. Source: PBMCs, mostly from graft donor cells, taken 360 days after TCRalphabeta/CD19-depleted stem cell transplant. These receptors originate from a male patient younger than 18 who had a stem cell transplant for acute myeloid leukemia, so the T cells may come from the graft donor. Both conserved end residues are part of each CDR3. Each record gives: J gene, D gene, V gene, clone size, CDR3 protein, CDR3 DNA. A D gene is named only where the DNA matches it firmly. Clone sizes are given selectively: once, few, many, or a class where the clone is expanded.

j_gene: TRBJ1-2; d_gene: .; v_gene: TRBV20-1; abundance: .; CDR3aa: CSAHREWGSANYGYTF; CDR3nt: TGCAGTGCACACAGGGAGTGGGGTTCAGCTAACTATGGCTACACCTTC
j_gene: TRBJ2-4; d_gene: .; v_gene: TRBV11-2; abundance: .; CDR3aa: CASSSSSKNIQYF; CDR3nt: TGTGCCAGCAGCTCCTCCTCTAAAAACATTCAGTACTTC
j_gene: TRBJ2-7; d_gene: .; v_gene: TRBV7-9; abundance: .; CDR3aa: CASSPSLRTANYEQYF; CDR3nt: TGTGCCAGCAGCCCATCATTAAGGACAGCTAACTACGAGCAGTACTTC
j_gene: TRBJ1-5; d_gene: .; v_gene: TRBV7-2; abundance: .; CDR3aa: CASSFDSSSNQPQHF; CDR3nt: TGTGCCAGCAGCTTCGACAGCTCTAGCAATCAGCCCCAGCATTTT
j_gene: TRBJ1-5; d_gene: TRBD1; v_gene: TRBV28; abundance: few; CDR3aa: CASSIPRGRGNQPQHF; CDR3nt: TGTGCCAGCAGTATTCCCAGGGGGCGCGGGAATCAGCCCCAGCATTTT
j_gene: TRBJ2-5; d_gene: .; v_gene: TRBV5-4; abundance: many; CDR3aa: CASSLEGGGPRKREETQYF; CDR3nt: TGTGCCAGCAGCTTGGAAGGCGGAGGTCCAAGGAAAAGAGAAGAGACCCAGTACTTC
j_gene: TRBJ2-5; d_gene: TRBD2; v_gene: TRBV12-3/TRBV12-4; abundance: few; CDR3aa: CASSYRLAGFEETQYF; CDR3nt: TGTGCCAGCAGTTACCGACTAGCGGGCTTTGAAGAGACCCAGTACTTC
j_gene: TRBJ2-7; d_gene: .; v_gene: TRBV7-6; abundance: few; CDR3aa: CASSFMGKSEQYF; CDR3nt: TGTGCCAGCAGCTTTATGGGCAAGAGCGAGCAGTACTTC
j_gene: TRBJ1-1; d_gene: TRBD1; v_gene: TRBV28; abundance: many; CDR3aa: CASSFLRGTTEAFF; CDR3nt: TGTGCCAGCAGTTTCCTCAGGGGGACCACTGAAGCTTTCTTT
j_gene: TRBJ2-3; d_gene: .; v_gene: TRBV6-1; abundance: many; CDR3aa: CASSASGDTQYF; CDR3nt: TGTGCCAGCAGTGCATCGGGAGATACGCAGTATTTT
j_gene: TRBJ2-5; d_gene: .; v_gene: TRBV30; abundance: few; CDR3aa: CAWSQGAAQETQYF; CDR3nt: TGTGCCTGGAGCCAAGGGGCGGCGCAAGAGACCCAGTACTTC
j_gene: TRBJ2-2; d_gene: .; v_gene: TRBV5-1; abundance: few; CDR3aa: CASSLASRGFNNGELFF; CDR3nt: TGCGCCAGCAGCTTGGCAAGTAGAGGATTTAATAACGGGGAGCTGTTTTTT
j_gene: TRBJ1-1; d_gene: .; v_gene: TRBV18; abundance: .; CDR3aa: CASSPGGPSEAFF; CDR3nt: TGTGCCAGCTCACCAGGAGGGCCAAGTGAAGCTTTCTTT
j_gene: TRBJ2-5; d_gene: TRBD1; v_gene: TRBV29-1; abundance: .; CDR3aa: CSSGTGLGQETQYF; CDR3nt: TGCAGCTCAGGGACAGGGCTAGGGCAAGAGACCCAGTACTTC
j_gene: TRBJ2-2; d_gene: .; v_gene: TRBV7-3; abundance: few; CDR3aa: CASSPKLPGELFF; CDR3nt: TGTGCCAGCAGCCCCAAGTTACCCGGGGAGCTGTTTTTT
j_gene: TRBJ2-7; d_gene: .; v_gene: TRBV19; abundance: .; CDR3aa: CASSSREAYEQYF; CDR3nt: TGTGCCAGTAGTTCCAGAGAGGCCTACGAGCAGTACTTC
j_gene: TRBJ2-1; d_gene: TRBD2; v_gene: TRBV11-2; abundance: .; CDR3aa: CASSPGLGLTSGSDNEQFF; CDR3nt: TGTGCCAGCAGCCCTGGGCTGGGTCTAACTAGCGGGAGCGACAATGAGCAGTTCTTC
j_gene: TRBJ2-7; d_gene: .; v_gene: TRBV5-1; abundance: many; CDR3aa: CASSLAGRNSYEQYF; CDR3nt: TGCGCCAGCAGCTTGGCAGGGAGGAACTCCTACGAGCAGTACTTC
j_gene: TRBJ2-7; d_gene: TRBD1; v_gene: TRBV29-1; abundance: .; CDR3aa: CSAGQGPYYEEYF; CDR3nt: TGCAGCGCCGGACAGGGCCCTTACTACGAGGAGTACTTC
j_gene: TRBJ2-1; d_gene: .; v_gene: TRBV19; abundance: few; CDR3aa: CASSPEGAKQFF; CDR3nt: TGTGCCAGTAGTCCGGAGGGGGCGAAGCAGTTCTTC
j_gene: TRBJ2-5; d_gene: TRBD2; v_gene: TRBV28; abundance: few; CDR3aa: CASSFSGRRRETQYF; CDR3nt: TGTGCCAGCAGTTTTAGCGGGAGACGTAGAGAGACCCAGTACTTC
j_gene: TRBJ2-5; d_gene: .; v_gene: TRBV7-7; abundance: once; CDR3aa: CASSLVRGGGFKQETQYF; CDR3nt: TGTGCTAGCAGCTTAGTCAGGGGCGGAGGGTTCAAGCAAGAGACCCAGTACTTC
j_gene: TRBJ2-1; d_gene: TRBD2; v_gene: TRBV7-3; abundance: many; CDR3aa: CASSPGLAGLNEQFF; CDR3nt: TGTGCCAGCAGCCCGGGACTAGCGGGACTAAATGAGCAGTTCTTC
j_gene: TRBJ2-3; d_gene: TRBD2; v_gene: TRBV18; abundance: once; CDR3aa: CASSRRSGTADTQYF; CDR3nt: TGTGCCAGCTCAAGACGTAGCGGGACGGCAGATACGCAGTATTTT
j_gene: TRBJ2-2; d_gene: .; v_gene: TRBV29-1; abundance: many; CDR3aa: CSVEGSYREGTGELFF; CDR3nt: TGCAGCGTTGAAGGGTCCTACAGGGAAGGCACCGGGGAGCTGTTTTTT
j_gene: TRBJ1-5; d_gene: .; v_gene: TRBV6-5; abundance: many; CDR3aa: CASSYPLPGTDSNQPQHF; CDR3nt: TGTGCCAGCAGTTACCCACTCCCTGGGACGGATAGCAATCAGCCCCAGCATTTT
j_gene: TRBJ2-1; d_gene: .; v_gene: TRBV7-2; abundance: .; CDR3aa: CASSGGAGQFYNEQFF; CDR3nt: TGTGCCAGCAGCGGCGGGGCAGGGCAGTTCTACAATGAGCAGTTCTTC
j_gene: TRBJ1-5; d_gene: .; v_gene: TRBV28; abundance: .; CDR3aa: CASSSPRVRAYQPQHF; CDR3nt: TGTGCCAGCAGTTCGCCCCGGGTCCGGGCTTATCAGCCCCAGCATTTT
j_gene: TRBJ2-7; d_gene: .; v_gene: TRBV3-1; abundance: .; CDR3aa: CACSQGLPSRVEVHEQYF; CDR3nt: TGTGCCTGCAGCCAAGGCCTCCCCTCCAGGGTGGAGGTCCACGAGCAGTACTTC